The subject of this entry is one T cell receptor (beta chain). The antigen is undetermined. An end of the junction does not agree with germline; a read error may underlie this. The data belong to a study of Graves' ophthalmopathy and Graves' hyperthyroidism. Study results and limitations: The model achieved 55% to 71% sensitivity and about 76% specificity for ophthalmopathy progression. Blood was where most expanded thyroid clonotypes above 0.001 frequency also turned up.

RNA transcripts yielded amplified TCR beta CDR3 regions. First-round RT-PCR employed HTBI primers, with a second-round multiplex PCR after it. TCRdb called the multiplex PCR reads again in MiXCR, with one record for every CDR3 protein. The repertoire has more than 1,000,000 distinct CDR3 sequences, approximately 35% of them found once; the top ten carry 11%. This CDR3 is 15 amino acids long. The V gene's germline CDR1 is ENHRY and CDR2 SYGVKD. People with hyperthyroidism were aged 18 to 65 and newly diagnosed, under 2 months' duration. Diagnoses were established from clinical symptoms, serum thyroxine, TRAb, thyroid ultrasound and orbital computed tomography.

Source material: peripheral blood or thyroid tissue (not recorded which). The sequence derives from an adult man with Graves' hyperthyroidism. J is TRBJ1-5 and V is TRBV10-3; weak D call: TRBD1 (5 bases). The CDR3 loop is CASSEEVAGVQPQHF. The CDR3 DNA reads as TGTGCCAGCAGTGAAGAGGTCGCGGGGGTTCAGCCCCAGCATTTT.